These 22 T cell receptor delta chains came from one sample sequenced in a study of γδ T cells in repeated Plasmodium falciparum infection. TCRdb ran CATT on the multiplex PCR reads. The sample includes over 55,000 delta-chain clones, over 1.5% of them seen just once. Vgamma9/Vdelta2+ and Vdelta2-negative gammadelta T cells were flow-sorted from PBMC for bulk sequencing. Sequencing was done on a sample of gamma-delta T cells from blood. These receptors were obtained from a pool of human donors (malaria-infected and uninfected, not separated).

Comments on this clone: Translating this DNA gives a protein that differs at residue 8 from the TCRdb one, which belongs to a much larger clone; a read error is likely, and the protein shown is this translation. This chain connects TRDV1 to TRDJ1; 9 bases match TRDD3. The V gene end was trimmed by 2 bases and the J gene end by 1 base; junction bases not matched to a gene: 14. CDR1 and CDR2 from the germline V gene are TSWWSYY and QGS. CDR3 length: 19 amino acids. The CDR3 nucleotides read TGTGCTCTTGGGGAATTCGGCGTTTTCTGGGGGATCTTCACCGATAAACTCATCTTT. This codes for CALGEFGVFWGIFTDKLIF.

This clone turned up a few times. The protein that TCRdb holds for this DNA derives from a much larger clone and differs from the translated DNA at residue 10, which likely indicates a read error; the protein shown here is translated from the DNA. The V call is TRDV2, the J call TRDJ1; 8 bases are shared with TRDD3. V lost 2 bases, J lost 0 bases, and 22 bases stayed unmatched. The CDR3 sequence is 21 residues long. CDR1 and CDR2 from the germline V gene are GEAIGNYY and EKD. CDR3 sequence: CACDIKNWGVRPSVYTDKLIF. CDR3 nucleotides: TGTGCCTGTGACATCAAGAACTGGGGGGTACGCCCCTCCGTTTACACCGATAAACTCATCTTT.

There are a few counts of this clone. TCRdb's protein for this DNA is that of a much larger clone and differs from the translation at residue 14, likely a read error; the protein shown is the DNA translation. The CDR3 spells CALGELGIPTELGGSKLIF. The DNA for the CDR3 is TGTGCTCTTGGGGAACTCGGGATCCCTACCGAATTAGGAGGGAGTAAACTCATCTTT. This chain connects TRDV1 to TRDJ1; D tentatively fits TRDD2 or TRDD3 (5 bases each). In the absence of a J gene in TCRdb, the DNA was matched to germline to assign it here. Deletions cut 0 bases from V and 7 bases from J, with 27 bases between. CDR3 length: 19 residues. The germline CDR1 and CDR2 sequences are TSWWSYY and QGS.

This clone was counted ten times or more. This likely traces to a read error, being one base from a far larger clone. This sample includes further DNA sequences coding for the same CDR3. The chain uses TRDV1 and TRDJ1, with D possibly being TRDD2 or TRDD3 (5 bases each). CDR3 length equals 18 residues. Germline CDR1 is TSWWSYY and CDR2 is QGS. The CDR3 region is CALGEPYPGIQYTDKLIF. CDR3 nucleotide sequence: TGTGCCCTTGGGGAACCCTACCCCGGGATCCAGTACACCGATAAACTCATCTTT.

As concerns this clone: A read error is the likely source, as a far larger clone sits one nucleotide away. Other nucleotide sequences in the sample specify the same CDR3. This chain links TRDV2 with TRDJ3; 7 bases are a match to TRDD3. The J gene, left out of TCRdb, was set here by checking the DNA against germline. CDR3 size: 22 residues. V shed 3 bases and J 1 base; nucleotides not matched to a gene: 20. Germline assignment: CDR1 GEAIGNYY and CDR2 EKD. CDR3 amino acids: CACDDVQSEDTNSSWDTRQMFF. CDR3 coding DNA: TGTGCCTGTGACGACGTCCAATCCGAGGATACGAACTCGTCCTGGGACACCCGACAGATGTTTTTC.

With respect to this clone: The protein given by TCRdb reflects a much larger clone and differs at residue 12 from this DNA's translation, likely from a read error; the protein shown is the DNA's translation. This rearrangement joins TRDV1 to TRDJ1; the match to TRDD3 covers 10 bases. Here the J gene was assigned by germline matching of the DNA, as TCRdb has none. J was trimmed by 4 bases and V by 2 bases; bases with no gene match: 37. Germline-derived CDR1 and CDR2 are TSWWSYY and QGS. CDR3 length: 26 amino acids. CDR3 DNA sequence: TGTGCTCTTGGGGAAAACGTTCGTTCCTTCCCCTCTACCTATCTTCACTGGGGGATCGGTTTCGATAAACTCATCTTT. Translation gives CALGENVRSFPSTYLHWGIGFDKLIF.

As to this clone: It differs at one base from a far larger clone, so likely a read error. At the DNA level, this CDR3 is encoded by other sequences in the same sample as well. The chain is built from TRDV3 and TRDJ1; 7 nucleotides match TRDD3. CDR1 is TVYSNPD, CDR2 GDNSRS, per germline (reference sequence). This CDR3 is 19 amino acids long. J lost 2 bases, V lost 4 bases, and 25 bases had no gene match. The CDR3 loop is CASPIFLSPGGYITDKLIF. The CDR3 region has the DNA TGTGCCTCCCCTATCTTTCTTTCCCCTGGGGGGTACATAACCGATAAACTCATCTTT.

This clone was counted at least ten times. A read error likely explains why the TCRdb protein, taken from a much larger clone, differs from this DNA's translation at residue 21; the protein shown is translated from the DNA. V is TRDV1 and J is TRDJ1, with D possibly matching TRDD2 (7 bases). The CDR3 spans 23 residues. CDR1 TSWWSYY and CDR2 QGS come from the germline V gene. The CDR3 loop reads CALGEPFPTTGLWGWGHTDKPIF. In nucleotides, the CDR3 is TGTGCTCTTGGGGAACCGTTTCCTACTACCGGCCTCTGGGGCTGGGGACACACCGATAAACCCATCTTT.

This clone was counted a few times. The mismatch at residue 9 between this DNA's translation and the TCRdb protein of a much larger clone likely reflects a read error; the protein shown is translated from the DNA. The chain's CDR3 is CALSYRVSGKLIF. The DNA of the CDR3 is TGTGCTCTATCCTATCGGGTCTCCGGTAAACTCATCTTT. The chain links TRDV1 to TRDJ1, with D possibly being TRDD2 (5 bases). In the absence of a J gene in TCRdb, the DNA was matched to germline to assign it here. CDR3 size: 13 residues. V was clipped by 9 bases and J by 7 bases, with 18 bases between them. CDR1 is TSWWSYY and CDR2 is QGS in the germline V gene.

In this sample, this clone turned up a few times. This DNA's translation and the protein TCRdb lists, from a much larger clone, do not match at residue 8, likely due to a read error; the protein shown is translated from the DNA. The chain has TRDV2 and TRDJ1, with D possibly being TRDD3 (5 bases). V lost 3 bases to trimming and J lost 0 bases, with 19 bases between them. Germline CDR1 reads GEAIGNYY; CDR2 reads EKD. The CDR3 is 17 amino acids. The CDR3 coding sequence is TGTGCCTGTGACGACCTGCCTCGGGGACGGAACACCGATAAACTCATCTTT. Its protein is CACDDLPRGRNTDKLIF.

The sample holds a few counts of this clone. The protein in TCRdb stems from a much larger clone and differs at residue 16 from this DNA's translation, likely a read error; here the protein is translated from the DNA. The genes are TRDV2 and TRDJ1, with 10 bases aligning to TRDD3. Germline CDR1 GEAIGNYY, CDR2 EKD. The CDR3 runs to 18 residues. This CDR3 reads CACDPLGGGGYSTDKPIF. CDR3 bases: TGTGCCTGTGACCCCTTAGGGGGTGGGGGATACTCCACCGATAAACCCATCTTT.

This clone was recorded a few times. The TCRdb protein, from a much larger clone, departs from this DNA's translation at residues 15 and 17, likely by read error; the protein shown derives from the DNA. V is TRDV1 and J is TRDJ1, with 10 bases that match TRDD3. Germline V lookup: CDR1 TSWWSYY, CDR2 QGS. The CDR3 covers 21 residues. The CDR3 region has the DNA TGTGCTCTTGGGGAAATTGGCCTAAATACCCTTACTGGGGGATGGTCCGAAAAACTCATCTTT. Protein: CALGEIGLNTLTGGWSEKLIF.

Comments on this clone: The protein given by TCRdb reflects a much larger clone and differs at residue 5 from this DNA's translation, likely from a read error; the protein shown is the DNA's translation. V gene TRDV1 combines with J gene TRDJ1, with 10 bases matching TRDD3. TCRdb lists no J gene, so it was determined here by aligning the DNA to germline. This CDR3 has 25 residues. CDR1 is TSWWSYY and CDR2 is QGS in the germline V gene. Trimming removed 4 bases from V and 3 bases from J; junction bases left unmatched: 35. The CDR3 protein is CALGVPSWRAPADRVLGDTSDKLIF. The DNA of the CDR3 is TGTGCTCTTGGGGTACCCTCTTGGCGAGCCCCTGCGGACAGAGTTTTGGGGGATACATCCGATAAACTCATCTTT.

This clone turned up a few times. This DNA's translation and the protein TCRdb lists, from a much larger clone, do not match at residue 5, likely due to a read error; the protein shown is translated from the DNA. DNA of the CDR3: TGTGCCTGTGACATTCCTGGGGGACAAAGCTCCTGGGACACCCGACAGATGTTTTTC. As protein: CACDIPGGQSSWDTRQMFF. This chain links TRDV2 with TRDJ3; 8 bases fit TRDD3. The J gene was not available in TCRdb and was assigned here by matching the DNA to germline segments. Germline V gene lookup returns CDR1 GEAIGNYY and CDR2 EKD. Trimming took 2 bases from V and 0 from J; bases not matched to a gene: 8. The CDR3 sequence is 19 residues long.

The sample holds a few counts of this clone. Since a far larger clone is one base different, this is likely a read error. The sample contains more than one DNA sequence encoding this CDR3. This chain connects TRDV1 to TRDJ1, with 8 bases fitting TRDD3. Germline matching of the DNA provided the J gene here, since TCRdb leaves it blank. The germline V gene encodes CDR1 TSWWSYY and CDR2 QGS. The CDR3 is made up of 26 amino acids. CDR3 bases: TGTGCTCTCGGGGAAGCTAAAGGTCTCCTGGGTACACAGACGATACTGGGGGCTGTTAACACCGATAAACTCATCTTT. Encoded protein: CALGEAKGLLGTQTILGAVNTDKLIF.

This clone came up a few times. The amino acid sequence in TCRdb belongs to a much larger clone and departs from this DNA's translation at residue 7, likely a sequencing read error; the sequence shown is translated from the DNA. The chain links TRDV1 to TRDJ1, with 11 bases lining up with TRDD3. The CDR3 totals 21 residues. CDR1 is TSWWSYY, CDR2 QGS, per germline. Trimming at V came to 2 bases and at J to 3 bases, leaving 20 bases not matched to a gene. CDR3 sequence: CALGESTLQNIWGIRADKLIF. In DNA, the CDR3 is TGTGCTCTTGGGGAAAGTACCCTACAAAACATTTGGGGGATACGCGCCGATAAACTCATCTTT.

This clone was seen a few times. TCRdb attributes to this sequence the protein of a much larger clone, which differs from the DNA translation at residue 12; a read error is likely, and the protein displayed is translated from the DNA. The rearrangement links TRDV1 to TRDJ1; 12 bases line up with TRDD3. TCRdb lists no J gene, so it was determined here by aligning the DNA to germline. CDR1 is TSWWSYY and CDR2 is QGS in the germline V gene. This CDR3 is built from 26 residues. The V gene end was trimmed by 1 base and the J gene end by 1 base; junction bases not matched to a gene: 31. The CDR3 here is CALGEPFFCRPSLNGLGDTFTDKLIF. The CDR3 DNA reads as TGTGCTCTTGGGGAACCCTTTTTCTGTCGGCCCTCCCTAAACGGACTGGGGGATACCTTCACCGATAAACTCATCTTT.

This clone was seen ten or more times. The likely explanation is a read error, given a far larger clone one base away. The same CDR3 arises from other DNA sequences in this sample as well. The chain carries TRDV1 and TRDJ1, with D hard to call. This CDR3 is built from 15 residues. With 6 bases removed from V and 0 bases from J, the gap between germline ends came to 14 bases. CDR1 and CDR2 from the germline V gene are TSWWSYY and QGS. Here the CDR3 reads CALGRAGPYTDKLIF. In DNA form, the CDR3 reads TGTGCTCTTGGCCGCGCCGGCCCGTACACCGATAAACTCATCTTT.

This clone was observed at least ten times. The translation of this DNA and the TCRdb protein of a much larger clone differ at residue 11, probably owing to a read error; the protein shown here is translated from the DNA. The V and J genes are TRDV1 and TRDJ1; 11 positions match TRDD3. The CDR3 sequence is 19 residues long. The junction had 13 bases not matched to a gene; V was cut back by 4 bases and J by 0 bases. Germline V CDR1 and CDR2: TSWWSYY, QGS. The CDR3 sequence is CALGGKLGGYGMYTDKLIF. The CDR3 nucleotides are TGTGCTCTTGGGGGCAAACTTGGGGGATACGGTATGTACACCGATAAACTCATCTTT.

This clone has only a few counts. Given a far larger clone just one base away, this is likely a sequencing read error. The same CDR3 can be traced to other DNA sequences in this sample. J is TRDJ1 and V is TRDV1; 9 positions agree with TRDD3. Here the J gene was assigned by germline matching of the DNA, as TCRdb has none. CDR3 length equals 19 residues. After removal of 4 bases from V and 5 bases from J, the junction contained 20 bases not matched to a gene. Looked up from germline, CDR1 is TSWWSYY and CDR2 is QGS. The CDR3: CALGGTLFPTLGDLDKLIF. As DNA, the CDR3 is TGTGCTCTTGGGGGAACCCTCTTTCCTACTCTGGGGGATTTAGATAAACTCATCTTT.

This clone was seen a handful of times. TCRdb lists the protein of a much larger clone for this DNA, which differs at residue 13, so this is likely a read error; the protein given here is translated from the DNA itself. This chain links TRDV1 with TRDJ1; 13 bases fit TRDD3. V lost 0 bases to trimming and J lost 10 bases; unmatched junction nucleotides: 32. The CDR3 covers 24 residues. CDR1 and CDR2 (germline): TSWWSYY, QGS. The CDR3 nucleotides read TGTGCTCTTGGGGAACTAGTCCCTAGCTATAAGCTAGTATCGACTGGGGGATACGCTTTAACACTCATCTTT. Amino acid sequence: CALGELVPSYKLVSTGGYALTLIF.

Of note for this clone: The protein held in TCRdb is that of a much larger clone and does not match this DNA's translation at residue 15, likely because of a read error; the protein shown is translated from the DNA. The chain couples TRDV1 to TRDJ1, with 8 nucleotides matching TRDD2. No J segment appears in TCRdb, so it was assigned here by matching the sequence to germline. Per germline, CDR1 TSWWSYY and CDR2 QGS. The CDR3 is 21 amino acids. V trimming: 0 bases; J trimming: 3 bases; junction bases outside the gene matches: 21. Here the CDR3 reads CALGELAASYSGKLLSDKLIF. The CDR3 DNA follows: TGTGCTCTTGGGGAACTTGCCGCTTCCTACTCAGGGAAACTGCTCTCCGATAAACTCATCTTT.